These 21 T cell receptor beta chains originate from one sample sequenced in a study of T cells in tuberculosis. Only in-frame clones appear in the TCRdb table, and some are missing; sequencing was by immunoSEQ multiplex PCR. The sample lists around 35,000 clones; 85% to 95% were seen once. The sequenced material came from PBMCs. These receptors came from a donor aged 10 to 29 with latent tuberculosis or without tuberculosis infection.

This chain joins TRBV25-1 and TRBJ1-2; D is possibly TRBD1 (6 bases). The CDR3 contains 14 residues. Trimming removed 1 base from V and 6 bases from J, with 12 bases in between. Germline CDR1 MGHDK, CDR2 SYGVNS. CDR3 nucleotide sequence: TGTGCCAGCAGTGAATTGGGGACACCGGATGGCTACACCTTC. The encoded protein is CASSELGTPDGYTF.

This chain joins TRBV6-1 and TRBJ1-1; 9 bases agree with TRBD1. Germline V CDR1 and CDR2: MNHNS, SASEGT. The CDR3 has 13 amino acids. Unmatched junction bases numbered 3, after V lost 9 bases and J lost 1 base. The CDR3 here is CASTDRGNTEAFF. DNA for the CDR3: TGTGCCAGTACGGACAGGGGGAACACTGAAGCTTTCTTT.

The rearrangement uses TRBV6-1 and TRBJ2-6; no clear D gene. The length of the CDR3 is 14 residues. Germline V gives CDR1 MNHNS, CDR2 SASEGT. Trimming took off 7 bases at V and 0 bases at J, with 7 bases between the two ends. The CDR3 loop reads CASTGFSGANVLTF. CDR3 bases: TGTGCCAGCACTGGCTTCTCTGGGGCCAACGTCCTGACTTTC.

CDR3 coding DNA: TGTGCCAGCAGCTCGGGTTTCGAGGGTTATGGCTACACCTTC. It yields the protein CASSSGFEGYGYTF. The V call is TRBV5-6, the J call TRBJ1-2; D gene unclear. V lost 3 bases to trimming and J lost 5 bases, with 14 bases between them. CDR1 and CDR2 from the germline V gene are SGHDT and YYEEEE. The CDR3 is made up of 14 amino acids.

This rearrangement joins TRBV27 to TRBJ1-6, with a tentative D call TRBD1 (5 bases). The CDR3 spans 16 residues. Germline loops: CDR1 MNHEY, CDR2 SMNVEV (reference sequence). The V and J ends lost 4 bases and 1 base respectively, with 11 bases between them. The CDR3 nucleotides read TGTGCCAGCAGTTCCAGGGTTTTGTCCTATAATTCACCCCTCCACTTT. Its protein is CASSSRVLSYNSPLHF.

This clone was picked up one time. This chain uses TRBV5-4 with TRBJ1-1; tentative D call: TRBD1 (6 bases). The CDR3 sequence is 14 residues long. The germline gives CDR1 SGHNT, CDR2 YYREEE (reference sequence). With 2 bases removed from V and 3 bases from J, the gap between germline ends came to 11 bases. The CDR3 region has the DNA TGTGCCAGCAGCTTTACAGGGAGGGACACTGAAGCTTTCTTT. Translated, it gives CASSFTGRDTEAFF.

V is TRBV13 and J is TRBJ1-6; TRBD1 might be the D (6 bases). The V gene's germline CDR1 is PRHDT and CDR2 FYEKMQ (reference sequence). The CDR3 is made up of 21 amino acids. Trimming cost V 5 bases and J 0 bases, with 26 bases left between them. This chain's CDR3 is CASSRSSLLGGRSSYNSPLHF. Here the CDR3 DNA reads TGTGCCAGCAGCCGTAGCTCCCTCTTAGGGGGACGGAGCTCCTATAATTCACCCCTCCACTTT.

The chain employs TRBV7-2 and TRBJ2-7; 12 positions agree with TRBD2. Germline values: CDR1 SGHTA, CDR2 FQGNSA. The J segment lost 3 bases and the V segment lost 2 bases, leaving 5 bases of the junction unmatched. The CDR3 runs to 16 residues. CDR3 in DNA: TGTGCCAGCAGCTTATCACTAGCGGGGGGATACTACGAGCAGTACTTC. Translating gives CASSLSLAGGYYEQYF.

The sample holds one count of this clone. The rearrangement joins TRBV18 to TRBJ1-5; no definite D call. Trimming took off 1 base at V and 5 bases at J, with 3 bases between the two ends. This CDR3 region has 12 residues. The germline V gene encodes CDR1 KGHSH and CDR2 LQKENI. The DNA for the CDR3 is TGTGCCAGCTCACCACGCGATCAGCCCCAGCATTTT. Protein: CASSPRDQPQHF.

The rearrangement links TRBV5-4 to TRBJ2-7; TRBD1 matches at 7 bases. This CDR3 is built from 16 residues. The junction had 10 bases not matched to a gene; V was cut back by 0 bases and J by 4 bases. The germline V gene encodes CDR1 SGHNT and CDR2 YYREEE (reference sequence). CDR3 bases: TGTGCCAGCAGCTTGGAAGAAGGACAGGTCGAATACGAGCAGTACTTC. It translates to CASSLEEGQVEYEQYF.

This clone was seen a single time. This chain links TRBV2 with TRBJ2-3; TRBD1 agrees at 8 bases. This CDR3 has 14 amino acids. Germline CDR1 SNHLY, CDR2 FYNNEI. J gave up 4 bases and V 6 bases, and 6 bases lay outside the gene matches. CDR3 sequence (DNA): TGTGCCAGCAGAGTGGACAGGGACGCAGATACGCAGTATTTT. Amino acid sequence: CASRVDRDADTQYF.

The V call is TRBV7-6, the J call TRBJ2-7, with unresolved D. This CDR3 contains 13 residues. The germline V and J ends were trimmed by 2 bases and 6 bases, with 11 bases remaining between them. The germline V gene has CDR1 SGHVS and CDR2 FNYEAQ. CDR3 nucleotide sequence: TGTGCCAGCAGCTTACGGGTTTTGGGCGAGCAGTACTTC. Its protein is CASSLRVLGEQYF.

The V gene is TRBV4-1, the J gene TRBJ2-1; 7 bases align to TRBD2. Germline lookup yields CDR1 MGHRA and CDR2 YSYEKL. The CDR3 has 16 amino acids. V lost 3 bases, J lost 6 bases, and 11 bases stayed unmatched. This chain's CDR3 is CASSHSGTRTSNEQFF. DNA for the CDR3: TGCGCCAGCAGCCATTCCGGGACTCGGACTAGCAATGAGCAGTTCTTC.

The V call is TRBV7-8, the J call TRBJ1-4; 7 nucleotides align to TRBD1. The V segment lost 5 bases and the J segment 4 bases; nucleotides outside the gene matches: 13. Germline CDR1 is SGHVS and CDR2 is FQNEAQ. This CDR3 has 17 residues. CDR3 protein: CASSTRGRGRGNEKLFF. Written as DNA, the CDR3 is TGTGCCAGCAGCACACGAGGAAGGGGGCGCGGTAATGAAAAACTGTTTTTT.

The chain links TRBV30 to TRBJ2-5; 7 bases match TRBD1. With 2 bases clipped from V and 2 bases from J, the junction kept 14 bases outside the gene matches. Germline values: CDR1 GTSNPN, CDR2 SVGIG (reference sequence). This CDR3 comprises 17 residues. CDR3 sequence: CAWSSPGQLTLQETQYF. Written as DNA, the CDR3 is TGTGCCTGGAGTTCTCCGGGACAGCTAACGCTTCAAGAGACCCAGTACTTC.

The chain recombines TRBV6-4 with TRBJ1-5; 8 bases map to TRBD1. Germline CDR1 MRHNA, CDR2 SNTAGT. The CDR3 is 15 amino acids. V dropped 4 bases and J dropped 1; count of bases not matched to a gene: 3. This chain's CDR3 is CASSADRGSNQPQHF. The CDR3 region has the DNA TGTGCCAGCAGTGCCGACAGGGGCAGCAATCAGCCCCAGCATTTT.

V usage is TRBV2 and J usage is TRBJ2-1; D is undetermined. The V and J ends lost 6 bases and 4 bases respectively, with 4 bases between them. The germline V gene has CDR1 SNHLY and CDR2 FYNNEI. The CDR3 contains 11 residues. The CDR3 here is CASRAYNEQFF. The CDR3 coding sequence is TGTGCCAGCAGGGCATACAATGAGCAGTTCTTC.

CDR3 sequence reads: CASSLARSAGEQYF. The CDR3 DNA follows: TGTGCCAGCAGCTTAGCCCGGTCCGCGGGCGAGCAGTACTTC. The chain employs TRBV7-2 and TRBJ2-7; D might be TRBD2 (5 bases). In germline, CDR1 is SGHTA, CDR2 FQGNSA. The CDR3 has 14 residues. Trimming left V 0 bases short and J 6 bases short, with 12 bases between.

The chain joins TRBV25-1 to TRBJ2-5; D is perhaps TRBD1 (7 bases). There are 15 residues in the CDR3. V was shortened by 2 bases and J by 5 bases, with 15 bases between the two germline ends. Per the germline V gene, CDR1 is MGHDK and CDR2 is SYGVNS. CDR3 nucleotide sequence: TGTGCCAGCAGTGAACGACAGGGTGGAGGGGAGACCCAGTACTTC. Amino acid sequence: CASSERQGGGETQYF.

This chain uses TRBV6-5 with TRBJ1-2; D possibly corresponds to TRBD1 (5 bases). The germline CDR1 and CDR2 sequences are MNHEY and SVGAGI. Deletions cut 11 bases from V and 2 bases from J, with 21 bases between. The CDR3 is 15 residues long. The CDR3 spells CASLAAGDRNYGYTF. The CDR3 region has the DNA TGTGCCTCCCTAGCGGCGGGGGATAGGAACTATGGCTACACCTTC.

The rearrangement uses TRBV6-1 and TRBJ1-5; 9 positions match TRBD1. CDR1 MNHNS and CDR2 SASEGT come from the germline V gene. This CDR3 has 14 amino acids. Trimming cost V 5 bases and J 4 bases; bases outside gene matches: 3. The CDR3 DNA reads TGTGCCAGCAGTACAGGGGGCGAAAATCAGCCCCAGCATTTT. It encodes CASSTGGENQPQHF.